A selection of T cell receptor beta chains follows, all from one sample in a study of blood T cell repertoires in COVID-19. The method was immunoSEQ multiplex PCR; TCRdb's version includes in-frame clones alone and lacks a portion of them. The data hold roughly 200,000 clones, with roughly 85% observed a single time. Input material: PBMCs or T cells enriched from blood (not recorded which). The receptors originated from a woman aged 45 to 65 who had been exposed to COVID-19. The conserved cysteine and the conserved F or W are not part of the CDR3 here. A D gene is named only where the DNA matches it firmly.

D gene | CDR3 length | V gene | CDR3 protein
TRBD1 | 11 | TRBV3-1/TRBV3-2 | ASSLRDRGEAF
. | 12 | TRBV3-1/TRBV3-2 | ASSQDHNPTEAF
. | 11 | TRBV27 | ASSLGSNSPLH
TRBD2 | 13 | TRBV4-2 | ASSAGTTFTDTQY
TRBD2 | 13 | TRBV9 | ASSVATREGGEQF
TRBD1 | 12 | TRBV3-1/TRBV3-2 | ASSLHKGATEAF
TRBD1 | 13 | TRBV10-2 | ASSDPRRDSYGYT
TRBD1 | 15 | TRBV27 | ASSLSGQGVLRGGYT
. | 11 | TRBV6-5 | ASSNTGWTEAF
TRBD1 | 13 | TRBV6-5 | ASTETRTGGEKLF
. | 11 | TRBV2 | ASSEASGGGQY
TRBD1 | 13 | TRBV30 | AWSVGTGSYNEQF
. | 12 | TRBV7-8 | ASSPYRVSYEQY
. | 10 | TRBV12-3/TRBV12-4 | ASRLRNTEAF
. | 11 | TRBV5-1 | ASSFDINTEAF
TRBD2 | 14 | TRBV15 | ATSREPGGQGYEQY
. | 10 | TRBV29-1 | SVEIEQARTF
. | 11 | TRBV7-3 | ASSPTGNTEAF
. | 11 | TRBV12-3/TRBV12-4 | ASSLDGGHEQF
. | 13 | TRBV28 | ATCKDSPSSCIQY
. | 11 | TRBV20-1 | SASHPLIYGYT
. | 10 | TRBV9 | ASSSLDNEQF
TRBD2 | 14 | TRBV5-4 | ASSPQLAGGQETQY
TRBD1 | 13 | TRBV14 | ASSPLQGAGTEAF
. | 10 | TRBV28 | ASTSAGNTIY
. | 13 | TRBV19 | ASSSPGFSNQPQH
. | 11 | TRBV4-2 | ASSRGRLGEQY
. | 12 | TRBV19 | ASSASGEGRKLF
TRBD1 | 10 | TRBV29-1 | SALTGGYEQF
. | 14 | TRBV2 | ASSLKWGGPNYGYT
. | 10 | TRBV7-9 | ASSFWTYDAF
TRBD1 | 13 | TRBV28 | ASSLTGGLRTEAF
TRBD1 | 13 | TRBV4-3 | ASSQTRGSTDTQY
. | 12 | TRBV7-8 | ASSPRGSGNTIY
TRBD1 | 14 | TRBV4-1 | ASSRTTGGEGQPQH
TRBD1 | 10 | TRBV10-2 | ASRGQGDEAF
. | 10 | TRBV5-6 | ASSLVPLEAF
. | 14 | TRBV18 | ASSPLQGFGDYGYT
TRBD1 | 14 | TRBV3-1/TRBV3-2 | ASSQRGGTGAFGYT
. | 9 | TRBV12-3/TRBV12-4 | ASSPRDEQF
. | 10 | TRBV2 | ASSSSTEILH
TRBD1 | 12 | TRBV5-6 | ASSLGTGTLLQY
TRBD1 | 13 | TRBV19 | ASSSRQGKDTEAF
TRBD2 | 14 | TRBV5-1 | ASSIGLAGVGDTQY
. | 11 | TRBV12-3/TRBV12-4 | ASSFEGGTEAF
TRBD2 | 14 | TRBV7-2 | ASSTSRAGGSETQY